What follows are 2 T cell receptor beta chains derived from one specimen sequenced in a study of beta chain features in type 1 diabetes. General observations from the study: Moderately but significantly shorter TCRB CDR3s were found in Type 1 diabetes patients in all four CD4+ subsets.

Isolated RNA was reverse transcribed in full, so expressed TCRB transcripts were sequenced. Generated by immunoSEQ multiplex PCR, the TCRdb table keeps only in-frame clones and is missing some. The sample holds roughly 50,000 clones; approximately 45% are singletons and the top ten take roughly 1.4%. For these receptors, no antigen is known. The sample consisted of Tregs from blood. Source of these receptors: a man between 25 and 39 years old with type 1 diabetes.

This rearrangement joins TRBV9 to TRBJ2-5, with D possibly matching TRBD1 (6 bases). CDR1 and CDR2 from the germline V gene are SGDLS and YYNGEE. The V and J ends lost 2 bases and 3 bases respectively, with 14 bases between them. This CDR3 is built from 15 residues. The CDR3 region is CASSVAGTSEETQYF. The CDR3 DNA reads as TGTGCCAGCAGCGTGGCCGGGACAAGTGAAGAGACCCAGTACTTC.

The CDR3 sequence: CASSEQGASYNEQFF. The CDR3 DNA reads as TGTGCCAGCAGTGAACAAGGAGCATCCTACAATGAGCAGTTCTTC. The chain carries TRBV6-1 and TRBJ2-1, with unresolved D. The V end lost 2 bases, the J end lost 1 base, and 9 bases lay between the germline ends. CDR3 length equals 15 residues. CDR1 is MNHNS, CDR2 SASEGT, per germline.